The rows below give T cell receptor beta chains drawn from one sample of a study of T cells in localized non-small cell lung cancer. TCRdb's copy holds only in-frame clones and misses some; the assay was immunoSEQ multiplex PCR. The sample lists 50,000 to 65,000 clones, about four fifths occurring once. The material sequenced was PBMCs, taken before any cancer treatment. The receptors were gathered from a man aged 40 to 70 with stage II lung adenocarcinoma. Each CDR3 is given with its conserved first and last residue. D genes are given only for firm matches. Rows give clone size only sometimes, using once, few, many, or a class for an expanded clone.

D gene,J gene,V gene,clone size,CDR3 length,CDR3 DNA,CDR3 protein
.,TRBJ1-2,TRBV27,.,15,TGTGCCAGCAGGCCATCCGCCGGGGGTCGGTATGGCTACACCTTC,CASRPSAGGRYGYTF
.,TRBJ1-1,TRBV2,few,17,TGTGCCAGCACCCCGATGCTTCTTTCGGCCAGGAACACTGAAGCTTTCTTT,CASTPMLLSARNTEAFF
TRBD1,TRBJ2-7,TRBV19,few,14,TGTGCCAGTAGACGGACAGGGGGAAGGTACGAGCAGTACTTC,CASRRTGGRYEQYF
TRBD2,TRBJ2-5,TRBV2,once,15,TGTGCCAGCACTCGACTAGCGGGGCATCAAGAGACCCAGTACTTC,CASTRLAGHQETQYF
.,TRBJ1-5,TRBV7-2,many,14,TGTGCCAGCAGCTACACGAATAGCAATCAGCCCCAGCATTTT,CASSYTNSNQPQHF
.,TRBJ2-5,TRBV9,.,14,TGTGCCAGCAGCGTTGGGACTTTGGGGGAGACCCAGTACTTC,CASSVGTLGETQYF
.,TRBJ1-4,TRBV19,.,15,TGTGCCAGTAGTGGGACACCTACCACGAATGAAAAACTGTTTTTT,CASSGTPTTNEKLFF
.,TRBJ2-5,TRBV18,.,13,TGTGCCAGCTCACCGAGGCTGGGGGAGACCCAGTACTTC,CASSPRLGETQYF
.,TRBJ1-5,TRBV7-2,.,12,TGTGCCAGCAGCCCCAGGGATCAGCCCCAGCATTTT,CASSPRDQPQHF
TRBD1,TRBJ1-1,TRBV2,.,16,TGTGCCAGCAGGGTGGACAGGGAGGTAAGGAACACTGAAGCTTTCTTT,CASRVDREVRNTEAFF
.,TRBJ2-7,TRBV27,.,14,TGTGCCAGCAGTTTGTTCCCCCTCTCCTACGAGCAGTACTTC,CASSLFPLSYEQYF
.,TRBJ1-1,TRBV5-1,.,16,TGCGCCAGCAGCTTGGCAGGAGGGGATATGAACACTGAAGCTTTCTTT,CASSLAGGDMNTEAFF
.,TRBJ2-1,TRBV11-3,.,13,TGTGCCTCCCCTCTGGGGTCCTACAATGAGCAGTTCTTC,CASPLGSYNEQFF
.,TRBJ2-1,TRBV19,.,16,TGTGCCAGTAGTATTAAAAGGACGGTAATTTGGAATGAGCAGTTCTTC,CASSIKRTVIWNEQFF
TRBD2,TRBJ2-1,TRBV15,.,14,TGTGCCACCAGCAGATCTAGCGGTTACAATGAGCAGTTCTTC,CATSRSSGYNEQFF
.,TRBJ2-1,TRBV7-3,few,13,TGTGCCAGCAGCTCCGGGACTTACAATGAGCAGTTCTTC,CASSSGTYNEQFF
TRBD2,TRBJ2-1,TRBV11-2,.,19,TGTGCCAGCAGCTTAGTGATGGGGACTAGCGGGAGGAGGTACAATGAGCAGTTCTTC,CASSLVMGTSGRRYNEQFF
TRBD1,TRBJ2-7,TRBV5-8,.,15,TGTGCCAGCAGCTACGGGACAGTCCTCCGGGACGAGCAGTACTTC,CASSYGTVLRDEQYF
TRBD1,TRBJ1-2,TRBV18,few,15,TGTGCCAGCTCACCAAAGACAGGGGGTGACTATGGCTACACCTTC,CASSPKTGGDYGYTF
.,TRBJ1-5,TRBV6-1,once,17,TGTGCCAGCAGTGAAAGAGGGCGGGGGGCAAGCAATCAGCCCCAGCATTTT,CASSERGRGASNQPQHF
.,TRBJ2-7,TRBV27,.,14,TGTGCCAGCAGGTCCAGGTTCTATACCTACGAGCAGTACTTC,CASRSRFYTYEQYF
.,TRBJ1-1,TRBV20-1,few,11,TGCAGTGCTCTTGGGGACACTGAAGCTTTCTTT,CSALGDTEAFF
.,TRBJ2-1,TRBV6-1,once,17,TGTGCCAGCAGTGGGGGGGTACAGTGGAGCTCCTACAATGAGCAGTTCTTC,CASSGGVQWSSYNEQFF
.,TRBJ2-6,TRBV5-4,.,17,TGTGCCAGCAGCTCCGGGACCTATTATTCTGGGGCCAACGTCCTGACTTTC,CASSSGTYYSGANVLTF
.,TRBJ2-2,TRBV5-1,.,13,TGCGCCAGCAGCTTGGGACAATCCGGGGAGCTGTTTTTT,CASSLGQSGELFF
.,TRBJ2-3,TRBV7-2,once,16,TGTGCCAGCAGCTTATTAGGGGGGACACACACAGATACGCAGTATTTT,CASSLLGGTHTDTQYF
TRBD1,TRBJ2-5,TRBV7-7,.,15,TGTGCTAGCAGCTTAGGACAGGACATTCAAGAGACCCAGTACTTC,CASSLGQDIQETQYF
TRBD2,TRBJ2-2,TRBV9,.,18,TGTGCCAGCAGCGTAGATAGCGGGAGGGCCAAGGGGACCGGGGAGCTGTTTTTT,CASSVDSGRAKGTGELFF
TRBD1,TRBJ1-4,TRBV2,.,14,TGTGCCAGCAGGAAGGGACAGGGGAATGAAAAACTGTTTTTT,CASRKGQGNEKLFF
.,TRBJ1-1,TRBV12-5,.,15,TGTGCTAGTGGTTTGGCCTCGGGGCAGGGGATTGAAGCTTTCTTT,CASGLASGQGIEAFF
.,TRBJ1-1,TRBV5-4,.,12,TGTGCCATTAGGGGGACCAACACTGAAGCTTTCTTT,CAIRGTNTEAFF
.,TRBJ2-5,TRBV10-3,.,15,TGTGCCACCCGGACCCAGGGGGGCGCAGGGGAGACCCAGTACTTC,CATRTQGGAGETQYF
.,TRBJ1-5,TRBV27,.,14,TGTGCCAGCAGCCCGGACGGAATTATGGTGGCCCAGCATTTT,CASSPDGIMVAQHF
TRBD2,TRBJ2-1,TRBV9,.,16,TGTGCCAGCAGCCCAAATCCCAGCGGGAGGGCGAATGAGCAGTTCTTC,CASSPNPSGRANEQFF
TRBD1,TRBJ1-1,TRBV18,.,15,TGTGCCAGCTCCGTCGGACAGGGGGTGAACACTGAAGCTTTCTTT,CASSVGQGVNTEAFF
.,TRBJ2-1,TRBV11-2,.,13,TGTGCCAGCAGCTCGGTGGCGAGGGGGGAGCAGTTCTTC,CASSSVARGEQFF
TRBD1,TRBJ1-2,TRBV30,.,14,TGTGCCTGGAGTCCGGACAGGGCCTACTATGGCTACACCTTC,CAWSPDRAYYGYTF
.,TRBJ2-7,TRBV7-2,.,13,TGTGCCAGCAGCTCCACCCTCCTCTACGAGCAGTACTTC,CASSSTLLYEQYF
.,TRBJ2-5,TRBV7-9,.,14,TGTGCCAGCAGCTTAGGATGGTTGGGAGAGACCCAGTACTTC,CASSLGWLGETQYF
.,TRBJ1-1,TRBV19,.,13,TGTGCCAGTAGTATACTAGCCAGTACTGAAGCTTTCTTT,CASSILASTEAFF
TRBD2,TRBJ2-5,TRBV10-1,.,16,TGCGCCAGCAGTGATGGACTAGCGGGAGCGCGAGAGACCCAGTACTTC,CASSDGLAGARETQYF
TRBD2,TRBJ2-5,TRBV5-1,.,14,TGCGCCAGCAGCTCTACGGGGGGTCAAGAGACCCAGTACTTC,CASSSTGGQETQYF
.,TRBJ1-1,TRBV18,.,15,TGTGCCAGCTCACCAGGGGGACATCTGAACACTGAAGCTTTCTTT,CASSPGGHLNTEAFF
.,TRBJ1-2,TRBV7-9,.,13,TGTGCCAGCAGCCCCGGAGTCTTAAGTGGCTACACCTTC,CASSPGVLSGYTF
TRBD1,TRBJ2-1,TRBV6-1,.,15,TGTGCCAGCAGTGAGTCGGGACAGGGCTACAATGAGCAGTTCTTC,CASSESGQGYNEQFF
.,TRBJ2-1,TRBV4-3,.,14,TGCGCCAGCAGCCAGGCCCCTGGGTACAATGAGCAGTTCTTC,CASSQAPGYNEQFF
.,TRBJ2-7,TRBV14,.,13,TGTGCCAGCAGCCAAGTCGGACTCGGGGGGCAGTACTTC,CASSQVGLGGQYF
.,TRBJ1-2,TRBV5-4,once,16,TGTGCCAGCAGCCCCTACCTGATGGGACTGAACTATGGCTACACCTTC,CASSPYLMGLNYGYTF
TRBD1,TRBJ2-7,TRBV4-3,once,15,TGCGCCAGCAGCCAACGCACAGGGGGGACCTACGAGCAGTACTTC,CASSQRTGGTYEQYF
TRBD1,TRBJ1-1,TRBV5-1,.,15,TGCGCCAGCAGCCCGTCCCGACAGGGCGGCACTGAAGCTTTCTTT,CASSPSRQGGTEAFF
TRBD2,TRBJ2-2,TRBV27,.,15,TGTGCCAGCAGTTCCACTAGCGGGTACACCGGGGAGCTGTTTTTT,CASSSTSGYTGELFF
.,TRBJ1-4,TRBV6-5,.,15,TGTGCCAGCAGTTACTCAGGTCAACAGACCGAAAAACTGTTTTTT,CASSYSGQQTEKLFF
TRBD2,TRBJ2-1,TRBV4-1,.,13,TGCGCCAGCAGCCAAGGACTAGCCGGTGAGCAGTTCTTC,CASSQGLAGEQFF
TRBD2,TRBJ2-3,TRBV4-3,.,16,TGCGCCAGCAGCCAGAGCCCGGGACTAGTCGCAGATACGCAGTATTTT,CASSQSPGLVADTQYF
.,TRBJ2-4,TRBV27,.,13,TGTGCCAGCAGTTTATCGGACTCAAACATTCAGTACTTC,CASSLSDSNIQYF